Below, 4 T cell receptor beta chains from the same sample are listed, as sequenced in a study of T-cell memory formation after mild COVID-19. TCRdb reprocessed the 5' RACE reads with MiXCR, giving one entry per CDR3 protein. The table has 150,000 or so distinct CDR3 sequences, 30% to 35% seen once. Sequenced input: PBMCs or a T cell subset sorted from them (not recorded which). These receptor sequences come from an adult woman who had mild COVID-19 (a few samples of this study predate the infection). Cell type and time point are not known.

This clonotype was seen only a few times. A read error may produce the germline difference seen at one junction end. In DNA form, the CDR3 reads TGTGCCAGCCTCTCAGGGGTCAGCATCCCGAACTTC. This encodes CASLSGVSIPNF. V usage is TRBV2 and J usage is TRBJ1-2; TRBD1 is a possible D gene (6 bases). The germline V gene has CDR1 SNHLY and CDR2 FYNNEI. The CDR3 sequence is 12 residues long.

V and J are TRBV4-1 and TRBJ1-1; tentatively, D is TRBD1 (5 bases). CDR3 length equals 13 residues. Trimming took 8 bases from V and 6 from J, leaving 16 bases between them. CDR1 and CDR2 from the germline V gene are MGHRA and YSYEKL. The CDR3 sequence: CASAPEGIAEAFF. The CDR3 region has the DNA TGCGCCAGCGCGCCCGAGGGGATCGCTGAAGCTTTCTTT.

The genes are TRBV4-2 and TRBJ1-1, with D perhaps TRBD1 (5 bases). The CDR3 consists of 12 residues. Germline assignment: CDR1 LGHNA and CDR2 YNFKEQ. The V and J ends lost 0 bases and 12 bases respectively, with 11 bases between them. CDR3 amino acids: CASSQDRVESFF. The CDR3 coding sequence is TGTGCCAGCAGCCAAGACAGGGTTGAGTCTTTCTTT.

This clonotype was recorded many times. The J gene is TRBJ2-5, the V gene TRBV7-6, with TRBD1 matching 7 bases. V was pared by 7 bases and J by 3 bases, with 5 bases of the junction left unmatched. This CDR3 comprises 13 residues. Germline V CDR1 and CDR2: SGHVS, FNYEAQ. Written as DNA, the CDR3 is TGTGCCAGCACCCGACAGGGAAAAGAGACCCAGTACTTC. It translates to CASTRQGKETQYF.